This is a list of T cell receptor beta chains from one sample in a study of cytotoxic CD8 clonotypes in ibrutinib-treated CLL. Here immunoSEQ multiplex PCR was the method, and the copy in TCRdb shows in-frame clones only, minus some. The profile shows more than 20,000 clones, over 65% of them singletons. The starting material was PBMCs, obtained before ibrutinib treatment. The source of these receptors is a human donor with chronic lymphocytic leukemia. Each CDR3 is given with its conserved first and last residue. A D gene is named only where the DNA matches it firmly. Size values are once, few and many counts, or a class for expanded clones, and some rows have none.

length: 15
D: TRBD2
J: TRBJ2-7
size: .
V: TRBV5-6
DNA: TGTGCCAGCAGCATTAGCGGGACAAGCTCCTACGAGCAGTACTTC
CDR3: CASSISGTSSYEQYF

length: 15
D: TRBD1
J: TRBJ2-7
size: .
V: TRBV5-1
DNA: TGCGCCAGCAGCTTGGAGGGACAGGGGATCTACGAGCAGTACTTC
CDR3: CASSLEGQGIYEQYF

length: 16
D: .
J: TRBJ1-2
size: .
V: TRBV6-5
DNA: TGTGCCAGCAGTTACTCGAATTGGGCCCCTAACTATGGCTACACCTTC
CDR3: CASSYSNWAPNYGYTF

length: 16
D: TRBD1
J: TRBJ2-7
size: .
V: TRBV7-2
DNA: TGTGCCAGCAGCCATATAACGCAGGGGGCGCGGTACGAGCAGTACTTC
CDR3: CASSHITQGARYEQYF

length: 13
D: .
J: TRBJ2-1
size: .
V: TRBV30
DNA: TGTGCCTGGAGTCCAGGAGATGTCAATGAGCAGTTCTTC
CDR3: CAWSPGDVNEQFF

length: 19
D: TRBD2
J: TRBJ2-3
size: .
V: TRBV27
DNA: TGTGCCAGCAGCCTTAGGCCCCGCTGGCGGGGGACTAACACAGATACGCAGTATTTT
CDR3: CASSLRPRWRGTNTDTQYF

length: 15
D: TRBD2
J: TRBJ2-1
size: .
V: TRBV5-4
DNA: TGTGCCAGCAGCAATAGCGGGAGGGGGATTCGTGAGCAGTTCTTC
CDR3: CASSNSGRGIREQFF

length: 14
D: .
J: TRBJ1-4
size: few
V: TRBV15
DNA: TGTGCCACCAGCAGAGATCGGGAGAATGAAAAACTGTTTTTT
CDR3: CATSRDRENEKLFF

length: 11
D: .
J: TRBJ1-2
size: .
V: TRBV30
DNA: TGTGCCTGGAGCCCAGGGGTTCGCTACACCTTC
CDR3: CAWSPGVRYTF

length: 13
D: TRBD2
J: TRBJ2-1
size: .
V: TRBV4-2
DNA: TGTGCCAGCAGCAGTGGACTAGCACCTGAGCAGTTCTTC
CDR3: CASSSGLAPEQFF

length: 15
D: .
J: TRBJ1-4
size: .
V: TRBV6-6
DNA: TGTGCCAGCAGTTACTCGGGGGAACCGAATGAAAAACTGTTTTTT
CDR3: CASSYSGEPNEKLFF

length: 13
D: .
J: TRBJ2-3
size: once
V: TRBV19
DNA: TGTGCCAGTAGTACGGGCGTGGGAGATACGCAGTATTTT
CDR3: CASSTGVGDTQYF

length: 13
D: TRBD2
J: TRBJ2-7
size: .
V: TRBV7-9
DNA: TGTGCCAGCAGCTCTCTAGCGGAATACGAGCAGTACTTC
CDR3: CASSSLAEYEQYF

length: 15
D: TRBD2
J: TRBJ2-2
size: .
V: TRBV2
DNA: TGTGCCAGCAGGGTGGGACTATTGAACACCGGGGAGCTGTTTTTT
CDR3: CASRVGLLNTGELFF